A single sample is the source of the 28 T cell receptor beta chains below, sequenced in a study of blood T cell repertoires in COVID-19. TCRdb's table, derived via immunoSEQ multiplex PCR, lists solely in-frame clones and lacks some. In the table there are 400,000 or so clones, 88% of which are singletons. The source material was PBMCs or T cells enriched from blood (not recorded which). The receptors were sampled from a woman in her thirties or forties with acute COVID-19.

V usage is TRBV29-1 and J usage is TRBJ2-1, with D maybe TRBD1 (7 bases). Germline V gene lookup returns CDR1 SQVTM and CDR2 ANQGSEA. The germline V and J ends were trimmed by 3 bases and 5 bases, with 11 bases remaining between them. The CDR3 has 13 amino acids. This CDR3 reads CSVEARGDNEQFF. The CDR3 DNA reads as TGCAGCGTTGAGGCCAGGGGGGACAATGAGCAGTTCTTC.

This clone occurred once. J is TRBJ1-1 and V is TRBV19; tentatively, D is TRBD1 (6 bases). The CDR3 covers 15 residues. Germline V gene sequence: CDR1 LNHDA, CDR2 SQIVND (reference sequence). Trimming took off 3 bases at V and 4 bases at J, with 15 bases between the two ends. The CDR3 loop is CASSISFRGFTEAFF. DNA of the CDR3: TGTGCCAGTAGTATCAGTTTTAGGGGGTTCACTGAAGCTTTCTTT.

The chain joins TRBV1 to TRBJ1-5; TRBD1 was called by the table and not checked on the DNA. TRBV1 is recorded as a pseudogene. The CDR3 spans 13 residues. CDR3 residues: CTSSQAYRQPQHF. The CDR3 DNA reads TGCACCAGCAGCCAGGCCTACAGGCAGCCCCAGCATTTT.

The rearrangement joins TRBV15 to TRBJ1-2; a weak D match, TRBD1 (6 bases). V was cut by 4 bases and J by 0 bases, with 9 bases left in between. Germline-derived CDR1 and CDR2 are LNHNV and YYDKDF (reference sequence). The CDR3 spans 14 residues. As DNA, the CDR3 is TGTGCCACCAGCATTGGACAGTCTAACTATGGCTACACCTTC. Its protein product is CATSIGQSNYGYTF.

The J gene is TRBJ1-3, the V gene TRBV6-5; D uncertain. This CDR3 comprises 15 residues. V was trimmed by 6 bases and J by 4 bases, leaving 16 bases between them. Germline assignment: CDR1 MNHEY and CDR2 SVGAGI. CDR3 loop: CASRTQEVGGNTIYF. Written as DNA, the CDR3 is TGTGCCAGCAGGACCCAGGAGGTTGGGGGAAACACCATATATTTT.

V gene TRBV9 combines with J gene TRBJ2-5; 8 bases fit TRBD1. The CDR3 has 15 amino acids. The germline CDR1 and CDR2 sequences are SGDLS and YYNGEE. With 0 bases clipped from V and 2 bases from J, the junction kept 3 bases outside the gene matches. Written as DNA, the CDR3 is TGTGCCAGCAGCGTAGAGGGGACAGGTCAAGAGACCCAGTACTTC. It codes for CASSVEGTGQETQYF.

The rearrangement joins TRBV19 to TRBJ1-5; 9 nucleotides align to TRBD1. The CDR3 length is 17 residues. Germline CDR1 is LNHDA and CDR2 is SQIVND (reference sequence). V trimming: 3 bases; J trimming: 6 bases; junction bases outside the gene matches: 12. CDR3 sequence: CASSILSQGALSQPQHF. CDR3 bases: TGTGCCAGTAGTATCCTATCACAGGGGGCGTTAAGTCAGCCCCAGCATTTT.

This chain links TRBV5-5 with TRBJ1-3; perhaps TRBD1 as D (5 bases). Trimming cost V 3 bases and J 4 bases, with 17 bases left between them. Germline CDR1 SGHKS, CDR2 YYEKEE (reference sequence). The CDR3 consists of 16 residues. CDR3 nucleotide sequence: TGTGCCAGCAGCTCACCGACAGAAGCTGCGGGAAACACCATATATTTT. Translation: CASSSPTEAAGNTIYF.

The V gene is TRBV15, the J gene TRBJ1-5; 9 bases match TRBD1. The CDR3 length is 21 residues. V was pared by 1 base and J by 2 bases, with 18 bases of the junction left unmatched. Germline CDR1 is LNHNV and CDR2 is YYDKDF (reference sequence). The CDR3 sequence is CATSRASTGGWLRLGNQPQHF. The CDR3 bases are TGTGCCACCAGCAGAGCATCGACAGGGGGTTGGCTTCGGTTAGGCAATCAGCCCCAGCATTTT.

V gene TRBV13 combines with J gene TRBJ2-3, with 11 positions matching TRBD2. The V gene end was trimmed by 3 bases and the J gene end by 2 bases; junction bases not matched to a gene: 4. Looked up from germline, CDR1 is PRHDT and CDR2 is FYEKMQ (reference sequence). This CDR3 contains 16 residues. The CDR3 DNA reads as TGTGCCAGCAGCTTCGTACTAGCGGGGGCCACAGATACGCAGTATTTT. This encodes CASSFVLAGATDTQYF.

J is TRBJ2-6 and V is TRBV19, with D possibly TRBD2 on 5 matching bases. V lost 2 bases and J lost 0, with 17 bases in between. The CDR3 is 19 residues long. Germline values: CDR1 LNHDA, CDR2 SQIVND (reference sequence). Here the CDR3 DNA reads TGTGCCAGTAGTATATCGGGAACCCTGATACCCTCTGGGGCCAACGTCCTGACTTTC. Translated, it gives CASSISGTLIPSGANVLTF.

The V call is TRBV18, the J call TRBJ1-6; TRBD1 agrees at 9 bases. Germline V gene lookup returns CDR1 KGHSH and CDR2 LQKENI. Losses at the gene ends were 5 bases for V and 8 bases for J; bases not matched to a gene: 7. CDR3 length equals 15 residues. The CDR3 sequence: CASSTDRGIYSPLHF. For the CDR3, the DNA is TGTGCCAGCTCAACGGACAGGGGAATTTATTCACCCCTCCACTTT.

The J gene is TRBJ1-2, the V gene TRBV5-1; possibly TRBD1 for D (5 bases). Germline V gene sequence: CDR1 SGHRS, CDR2 YFSETQ. V gave up 0 bases and J gave up 9 bases, with 12 bases separating them. This CDR3 has 13 residues. The CDR3 DNA sequence: TGCGCCAGCAGCTTGGAGATAGGGGATAGCTACACCTTC. Translating gives CASSLEIGDSYTF.

V is TRBV10-3 and J is TRBJ1-6, with D tentatively TRBD1 (6 bases). From germline, CDR1 is ENHRY and CDR2 SYGVKD. Trimming shortened V by 7 bases and J by 3 bases, and 13 bases separated the two germline ends. CDR3 length equals 15 residues. This CDR3 is CAIMPDSHYNSPLHF. The CDR3 DNA follows: TGTGCCATCATGCCGGACAGCCACTATAATTCACCCCTCCACTTT.

The gene calls are TRBV27 and TRBJ2-5; D perhaps matches TRBD2 (5 bases). V lost 2 bases to trimming and J lost 4 bases, with 17 bases between them. The CDR3 sequence is 16 residues long. The germline CDR1 and CDR2 sequences are MNHEY and SMNVEV (reference sequence). DNA for the CDR3: TGTGCCAGCAGTTTAGATAACCGGGCCGCGGGAGAGACCCAGTACTTC. As protein: CASSLDNRAAGETQYF.

The gene calls are TRBV2 and TRBJ1-1, with D maybe TRBD1 (5 bases). Germline CDR1 is SNHLY and CDR2 is FYNNEI. This CDR3 has 11 residues. Trimming removed 3 bases at V and 10 bases at J, with 9 bases between. The DNA for the CDR3 is TGTGCCAGCAGTGACCAGGGTGCAGCTTTCTTT. Translating gives CASSDQGAAFF.

The J gene is TRBJ1-5, the V gene TRBV15; tentatively, D is TRBD1 (6 bases). The germline V and J ends were trimmed by 0 bases and 7 bases, with 16 bases remaining between them. Germline V gives CDR1 LNHNV, CDR2 YYDKDF (reference sequence). The CDR3 covers 16 residues. CDR3 sequence (DNA): TGTGCCACCAGCAGAGACCGGGGGGCTCCGGGGCAGCCCCAGCATTTT. This sequence encodes CATSRDRGAPGQPQHF.

The chain has TRBV6-5 and TRBJ2-5, with TRBD2 matching 15 bases. Germline V gene data show CDR1 as MNHEY and CDR2 as SVGAGI. After removal of 6 bases from V and 7 bases from J, the junction contained 3 bases not matched to a gene. This CDR3 region has 14 residues. CDR3 region: CASSRTSGGGTQYF. DNA for the CDR3: TGTGCCAGCAGCAGGACTAGCGGGGGGGGGACCCAGTACTTC.

Concerning this clone: The junction departs from the called germline gene at one end, perhaps through a read error. This chain connects TRBV19 to TRBJ1-6; the D gene is possibly TRBD1 (6 bases). The CDR3 spans 14 residues. The V gene's germline CDR1 is LNHDA and CDR2 SQIVND (reference sequence). The CDR3 is CASNPGHYYSPLHF. DNA of the CDR3: TGTGCCAGTAATCCGGGACACTATTATTCACCCCTCCACTTT.

With respect to this clone: At the DNA level, this CDR3 is encoded by other sequences in the same sample as well. The chain has TRBV3-1 (or the pseudogene TRBV3-2) and TRBJ1-3; D uncertain. Deletions cut 1 base from V and 4 bases from J, with 5 bases between. The V gene's germline CDR1 is LGHDT and CDR2 YNNKEL (reference sequence). CDR3 length equals 13 residues. The CDR3 is CASSQVTGNTIYF. CDR3 DNA sequence: TGTGCCAGCAGCCAAGTAACAGGAAACACCATATATTTT.

This clone was observed a few times. The chain employs TRBV12-3 or TRBV12-4 and TRBJ2-1; possibly TRBD1 for D (6 bases). The V end lost 5 bases, the J end lost 12 bases, and 17 bases lay between the germline ends. This CDR3 contains 13 residues. The CDR3 DNA reads as TGTGCCAGCAGTACAGGGACCCAACCCAGGCAGTTCTTC. Translation: CASSTGTQPRQFF.

The J gene is TRBJ2-5, the V gene TRBV7-9, with D possibly matching TRBD1 (5 bases). The V gene's germline CDR1 is SEHNR and CDR2 FQNEAQ (reference sequence). The CDR3 runs 16 residues. Trimming stripped 5 bases from V and 4 bases from J, with 20 bases between. The CDR3 sequence: CASSPRTFGRIETQYF. CDR3 DNA sequence: TGTGCCAGCAGCCCCAGGACATTCGGTAGGATAGAGACCCAGTACTTC.

The chain joins TRBV3-1 (or the pseudogene TRBV3-2) to TRBJ1-6; D not certain. The CDR3 runs to 13 residues. Trimming removed 0 bases at V and 10 bases at J, with 7 bases between. In germline, CDR1 is LGHDT, CDR2 YNNKEL (reference sequence). The CDR3 spells CASSQDDRSPLHF. CDR3 nucleotides: TGTGCCAGCAGCCAAGACGATAGATCACCCCTCCACTTT.

This clone was detected once. The CDR3 nucleotides read TGTGCCAGCAGCACGGGGAATTCACCCCTCCACTTT. Translation: CASSTGNSPLHF. This chain links TRBV9 with TRBJ1-6; D remains unclear. The germline CDR1 and CDR2 sequences are SGDLS and YYNGEE. This CDR3 region has 12 residues. V lost 4 bases and J 7 bases, leaving 6 bases between the germline ends.

The J gene is TRBJ2-5, the V gene TRBV19; D is ambiguous. In germline, CDR1 is LNHDA, CDR2 SQIVND (reference sequence). V shed 6 bases and J shed 0 bases, with 11 bases lying between them. The CDR3 runs 14 residues. The DNA of the CDR3 is TGTGCCAGTAGCAAAGGAGTCTACCAAGAGACCCAGTACTTC. This sequence encodes CASSKGVYQETQYF. Full variable domain (outside the CDR3, taken from reference TRBV19 and TRBJ2-5): DGGITQSPKYLFRKEGQNVTLSCEQNLNHDAMYWYRQDPGQGLRLIYYSQIVNDFQKGDIAEGYSVSREKKESFPLTVTSAQKNPTAFYLCASSKGVYQETQYFGPGTRLLVL.

Comment on this clone: Other nucleotide sequences in the sample specify the same CDR3. The rearrangement joins TRBV20-1 to TRBJ1-1; D ambiguous. Germline V gene sequence: CDR1 DFQATT, CDR2 SNEGSKA (reference sequence). Between the trimmed V and J ends, which lost 6 bases and 3 bases, there was a span of 8 bases. The CDR3 has 11 amino acids. The CDR3 loop reads CSAERDTEAFF. CDR3 sequence (DNA): TGCAGTGCGGAGAGGGACACTGAAGCTTTCTTT.

This clone has a handful of counts. This sequence joins TRBV3-1 (or the pseudogene TRBV3-2) and TRBJ1-3; D call uncertain. Germline V gene data show CDR1 as LGHDT and CDR2 as YNNKEL (reference sequence). Deletions cut 4 bases from V and 0 bases from J, with 16 bases between. The CDR3 sequence is 17 residues long. Here the CDR3 reads CASSPLLRTSSGNTIYF. For the CDR3, the DNA is TGTGCCAGCAGCCCGTTGCTCCGCACCAGCTCTGGAAACACCATATATTTT.

This clone was seen a handful of times. This chain links TRBV6-2 or TRBV6-3 with TRBJ1-4; TRBD1 agrees at 7 bases. The CDR3 spans 14 residues. The V gene's germline CDR1 is MNHEY and CDR2 SVGEGT. Trimming cost V 5 bases and J 6 bases; bases outside gene matches: 6. CDR3 protein: CASSPGTVDEKLFF. The CDR3 DNA reads TGTGCCAGCAGTCCCGGGACAGTGGATGAAAAACTGTTTTTT.